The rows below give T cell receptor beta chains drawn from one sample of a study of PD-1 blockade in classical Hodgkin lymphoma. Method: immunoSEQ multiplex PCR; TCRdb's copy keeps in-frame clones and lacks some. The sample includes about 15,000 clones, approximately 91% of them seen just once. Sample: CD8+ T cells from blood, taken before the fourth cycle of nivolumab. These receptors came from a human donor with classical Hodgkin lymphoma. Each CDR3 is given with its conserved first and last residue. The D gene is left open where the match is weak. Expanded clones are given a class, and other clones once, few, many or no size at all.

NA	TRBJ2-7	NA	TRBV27	TGTGCCAGCAGGAGGGGGGCGGAGGCCTACGAGCAGTACTTC	CASRRGAEAYEQYF
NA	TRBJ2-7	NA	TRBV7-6	TGTGCCAGCAGCCCAGGTGACTCCTACGAGCAGTACTTC	CASSPGDSYEQYF
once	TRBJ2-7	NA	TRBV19	TGTGCCAGTAGTATGGGGATGAAGGGGAAGCAGTACTTC	CASSMGMKGKQYF
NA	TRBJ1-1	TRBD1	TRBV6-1	TGTGCCAGCAGTGAAGTCTGGACAGGGGGCTTGGGCTATGATACTGAAGCTTTCTTT	CASSEVWTGGLGYDTEAFF
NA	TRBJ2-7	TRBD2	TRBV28	TGTGCCAGCGGGAGCGGGAGGGACAACCCCTACGAGCAGTACTTC	CASGSGRDNPYEQYF
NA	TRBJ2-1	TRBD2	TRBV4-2	TGTGCCAGCAGCCCCAGCGGGGGGGGTCGGAATGAGCAGTTCTTC	CASSPSGGGRNEQFF
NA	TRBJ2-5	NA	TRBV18	TGTGCCAGCTCACAATTAAACTCGACAGGGAGGGAGACCCAGTACTTC	CASSQLNSTGRETQYF
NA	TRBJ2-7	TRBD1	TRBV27	TGTGCCAGCAGGGCGGGACAGGCCTACGAGCAGTACTTC	CASRAGQAYEQYF
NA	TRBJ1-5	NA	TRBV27	TGTGCCAGCAGTTTTATCGCCTCGACGGCCCAGCATTTT	CASSFIASTAQHF
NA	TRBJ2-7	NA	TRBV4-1	TGCGCCAGCAGCCAAGATGGGCGAGACTACGAGCAGTACTTC	CASSQDGRDYEQYF
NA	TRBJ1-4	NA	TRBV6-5	TGTGCCAGCAGTTACGGGAGAACGGGTGAAAAACTGTTTTTT	CASSYGRTGEKLFF
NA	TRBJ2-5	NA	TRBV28	TGTGCCAGCAGTTTAGCTCTTCAAGAGACCCAGTACTTC	CASSLALQETQYF
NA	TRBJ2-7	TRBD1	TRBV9	TGTGCCAGCAGCGTAGGAGGGGGCGGTTACGAGCAGTACTTC	CASSVGGGGYEQYF
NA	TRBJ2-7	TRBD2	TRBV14	TGTGCCAGCAGCCAAGATTGGCTAGCGGGGTCCTACGAGCAGTACTTC	CASSQDWLAGSYEQYF
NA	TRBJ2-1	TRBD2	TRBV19	TGTGCCAGTAGTATGGGACTAGCGGGACCCTACAATGAGCAGTTCTTC	CASSMGLAGPYNEQFF
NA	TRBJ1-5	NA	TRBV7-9	TGTGCCAGCAGCCGAGGAGTGGGCAATCAGCCCCAGCATTTT	CASSRGVGNQPQHF
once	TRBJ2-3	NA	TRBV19	TGTGCCAGTAGTCCGGGGACAACTAGCACAGATACGCAGTATTTT	CASSPGTTSTDTQYF
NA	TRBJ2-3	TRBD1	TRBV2	TGTGCCAGCCAGGACAGGGGGCAAGATACGCAGTATTTT	CASQDRGQDTQYF
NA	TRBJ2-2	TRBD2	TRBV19	TGTGCCACCCTAGGACTAGCGGGACCGAACACCGGGGAGCTGTTTTTT	CATLGLAGPNTGELFF
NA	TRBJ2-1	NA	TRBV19	TGTGCCAGTAGCCTTGACTCTAGCTCCTACAATGAGCAGTTCTTC	CASSLDSSSYNEQFF